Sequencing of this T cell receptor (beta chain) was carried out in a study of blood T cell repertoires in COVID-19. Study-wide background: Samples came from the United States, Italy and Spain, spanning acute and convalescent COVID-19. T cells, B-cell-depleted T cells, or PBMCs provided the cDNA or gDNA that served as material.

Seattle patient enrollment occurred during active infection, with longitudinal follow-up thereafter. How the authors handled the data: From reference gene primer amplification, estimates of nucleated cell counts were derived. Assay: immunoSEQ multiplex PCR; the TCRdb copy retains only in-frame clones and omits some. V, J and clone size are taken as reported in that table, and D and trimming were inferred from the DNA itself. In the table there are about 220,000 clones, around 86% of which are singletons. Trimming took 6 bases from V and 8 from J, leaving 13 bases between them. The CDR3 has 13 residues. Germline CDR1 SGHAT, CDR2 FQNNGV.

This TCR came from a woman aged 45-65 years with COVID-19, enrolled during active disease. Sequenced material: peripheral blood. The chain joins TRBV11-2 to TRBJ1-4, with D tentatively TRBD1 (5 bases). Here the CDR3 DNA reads TGTGCCAGCAGTTGGGGGGGTCTAGAAAAACTGTTTTTT. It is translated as CASSWGGLEKLFF.